The entry below gives a single T cell receptor (beta chain) sequence along with its context. Its cognate antigen is unknown. The sample comes from a study of T cell responses to AZD1222 COVID-19 vaccine. Sequencing used immunoSEQ multiplex PCR; TCRdb keeps in-frame clones, though not all of them. Here the sample spans 150,000 to 160,000 clones, about 87% being singletons. Study outcomes and limitations: Every sample of the repertoires postdated the peak T cell response. Possibly, clonal diversity was underestimated; donors were largely white British and included more females.

This TCR derives from an adult in good health. The sample was peripheral blood, taken on day 0 of AZD1222 vaccination.

The CDR3, as DNA: TGTGCCAGCAGCGTAGGGTATTTGTCAGGGGTAAGCAATGAGCAGTTCTTC. Its protein is CASSVGYLSGVSNEQFF. The chain employs TRBV9 and TRBJ2-1; maybe TRBD1 (6 bases). V was clipped by 0 bases and J by 6 bases, with 19 bases between them. This CDR3 region has 17 residues. Per the germline V gene, CDR1 is SGDLS and CDR2 is YYNGEE.